This TCR beta chain was recorded in a study of T cells of healthy individuals. TCRdb analysed the 5' RACE reads with MiXCR anew, one entry per CDR3 protein. This sample has around 90,000 distinct CDR3 sequences, with approximately 5.4% found just once. This clonotype was detected a few times. The CDR3 has 15 residues. Germline V gene data show CDR1 as LGHDT and CDR2 as YNNKEL (reference sequence). V gave up 4 bases and J gave up 2 bases; unmatched junction bases: 6. This TCR was recovered from a female donor in good health. This chain uses TRBV3-1 with TRBJ2-3; TRBD2 agrees at 7 bases. The chain's CDR3 is CASSPRAGATDTQYF. In DNA form, the CDR3 reads TGTGCCAGCAGCCCCCGCGCGGGAGCCACAGATACGCAGTATTTT.